This T cell receptor (beta chain) was obtained from a study of cytomegalovirus exposure and HLA in healthy donors. Clones were read by immunoSEQ multiplex PCR, and TCRdb kept only the in-frame ones, dropping some. There are 300,000 to 350,000 clones in the sample; roughly 90% occur only once, and roughly 0.96% lies in the top ten. Sequencing was done on a sample of PBMCs. This receptor was identified in a man in his thirties or forties in good health and CMV-seronegative.

The CDR3 sequence is CASSRDSRETQYF. CDR3 bases: TGTGCCAGCAGTAGAGACAGTAGAGAGACCCAGTACTTC. This chain joins TRBV27 and TRBJ2-5; D may be TRBD1 (5 bases). Trimming stripped 5 bases from V and 4 bases from J, with 11 bases between. CDR1 and CDR2 from the germline V gene are MNHEY and SMNVEV (reference sequence). There are 13 residues in the CDR3.